This TCR beta chain was recovered during a study of blood T cell repertoires in COVID-19. Study at large: COVID-19 samples from acute and convalescent phases originated in the United States, Italy and Spain. T cells, B-cell-depleted T cells, or PBMCs provided the cDNA or gDNA that served as material.

The germline V and J ends were trimmed by 3 bases and 2 bases, with 13 bases remaining between them. CDR1 is DFQATT and CDR2 is SNEGSKA in the germline V gene (reference sequence). The CDR3 has 15 residues. Per the original methods: The assay estimated nucleated cells by amplifying reference gene primers. Clones were read by immunoSEQ multiplex PCR, and TCRdb kept only the in-frame ones, dropping some. That table gives V, J and clone size, and the DNA gave D and trimming. The sample holds under 130,000 clones, 70% to 90% seen once. The genes are TRBV20-1 and TRBJ2-2; possible D gene TRBD2, 5 bases. The receptor was derived from a man aged 50-60 years in a cohort sampled during active COVID-19. Specimen: peripheral blood. CDR3 DNA sequence: TGCAGTGCTAGTGTCAACCGGGGTAACACCGGGGAGCTGTTTTTT. Translating gives CSASVNRGNTGELFF.